This TCR beta chain was sequenced for a study of shared clonotypes between healthy human individuals. Regarding the study as a whole: Between four donors, naive CD4 clonotypes were shared at a level of around 5.2%.

After removal of 2 bases from V and 8 bases from J, the junction contained 11 bases not matched to a gene. The length of the CDR3 is 16 residues. Per germline, CDR1 SNHLY and CDR2 FYNNEI. In the sorted-subset replicate PCRs, 150 to 250 ng DNA, 25,000 to 35,000 T cell genomes, was used. Clones were read by immunoSEQ multiplex PCR, and TCRdb kept only the in-frame ones, dropping some. The sample yields roughly 300,000 clones, about 73% seen once. This clone appeared a single time. Its antigen is not known. V usage is TRBV2 and J usage is TRBJ2-1; 8 bases fit TRBD2. The clonotype comes from a man aged 25-45 years in good health. The sequenced material came from memory CD4+ T cells sorted from blood. The subset here: CD45RA-negative fraction. Written as DNA, the CDR3 is TGTGCCAGCAGTGAAAGGGTAGCGGGGATGGGGGATGAGCAGTTCTTC. Its translation: CASSERVAGMGDEQFF.